Following are 21 T cell receptor beta chains from one sample sequenced in a study of tissue T cells after allogeneic stem cell transplantation. Data came from immunoSEQ multiplex PCR; TCRdb stores just in-frame clones and leaves some out. The sample consists of roughly 50,000 clones, around 72% of them appearing once. The sequencing input was sorted cells pooled from one or two spleens. The receptors shown here come from a pool of C57BL/6 mice in good health.

Comment on this clone: Gene names are the mouse ones. The CDR3 goes on 1 residue after the read ends, and that part is filled in from the germline J gene. This chain uses TRBV1 with TRBJ2-4; 11 bases are a match to TRBD2. Germline V CDR1 and CDR2: NSQYPW, LRSPGD (reference sequence). This CDR3 comprises 14 residues. The junction had 3 bases not matched to a gene; V was cut back by 3 bases and J by 7 bases. This chain's CDR3 is CTCSASTGGDTLYF. The sequenced part of the CDR3 DNA is TGCACCTGCAGTGCTTCGACTGGGGGGGACACCTTGTAC.

Comments on this clone: Mouse germline and gene names are used. The read stops 1 residue short of the end of the CDR3; the missing end is completed from the germline J gene. The rearrangement links TRBV3 to TRBJ1-2; tentative D call: TRBD1 (6 bases). V lost 3 bases, J lost 2 bases, and 10 bases lay in between. The CDR3 contains 14 residues. Germline V lookup: CDR1 SNHLY, CDR2 FYNGKV (reference sequence). The CDR3 DNA, read in part, is TGTGCCAGCAGCTTTTCAGGGGTCAACTCCGACTACACC. Its translation: CASSFSGVNSDYT. The full CDR3 sequence reads CASSFSGVNSDYTF. Based on the CDR3 plus reference TRBV3 and TRBJ1-2, the full variable domain is GPKVLQIPSHQIIDMGQMVTLNCDPVSNHLYFYWYKQILGQQMEFLVNFYNGKVMEKSKLFKDQFSVERPDGSYFTLKIQPTALEDSAVYFCASSFSGVNSDYTFGSGTRLLVI.

Notes on this clone: Any gene name here is a mouse gene name. Read sequence stops 1 residue before the CDR3 end, and the germline J gene provides the missing end. The rearrangement joins TRBV1 to TRBJ2-7, with 8 bases fitting TRBD1. CDR3 length: 12 residues. The V and J ends lost 3 bases and 5 bases, in that order; junction bases with no gene match: 0. From germline, CDR1 is NSQYPW and CDR2 LRSPGD (reference sequence). The CDR3 sequence is CTCSATGDEQYF. The covered CDR3 bases are TGCACCTGCAGTGCGACAGGGGATGAACAGTAC.

Comment on this clone: Genes and germline come from the mouse. The read is 1 residue too short to cover the CDR3 end, so that end is filled in from the germline J gene. The V and J genes are TRBV20 and TRBJ2-7, with 7 positions matching TRBD1. There are 11 residues in the CDR3. Germline CDR1 is GFQATS and CDR2 is STVNSAI. V lost 7 bases and J lost 4; bases outside the gene matches: 4. CDR3 sequence: CGGGTAYEQYF. The CDR3 DNA, read in part, is TGTGGTGGTGGGACAGCGTATGAACAGTAC.

A note on this clone: Gene labels here are mouse ones. From the germline J gene comes the end of the CDR3, since the read stops 1 residue before it. The chain couples TRBV14 to TRBJ2-1; 10 bases agree with TRBD1. This CDR3 contains 15 residues. In germline, CDR1 is SGHDT, CDR2 FRDEAV. With V trimmed by 4 bases and J by 6 bases, 7 bases remained unmatched. The CDR3 bases that were read are TGTGCCAGCAGTGATGACAGGGGGCGCGGTGCTGAGCAGTTC. As protein: CASSDDRGRGAEQF. The whole CDR3 is CASSDDRGRGAEQFF.

Regarding this clone: Genes and germline are mouse. The missing CDR3 end, 1 residue past where the read stops, is filled in from the germline J gene. The chain joins TRBV5 to TRBJ2-7; D tentatively reads TRBD1 or TRBD2 (5 bases each). Per the germline V gene, CDR1 is LGHNA and CDR2 is YNLKQL (reference sequence). Trimming cost V 1 base and J 0 bases, with 10 bases left between them. This CDR3 region has 15 residues. The CDR3 sequence: CASSQVRGSSYEQYF. The part of the CDR3 DNA that was read is TGTGCCAGCAGCCAAGTCCGGGGGAGCTCCTATGAACAGTAC.

As for this clone: Germline and genes here are mouse. The read ends 1 residue before the CDR3 terminus; that terminus is restored from the germline J gene. This rearrangement joins TRBV24 to TRBJ2-4; 11 nucleotides align to TRBD2. This CDR3 region has 15 residues. V shed 1 base and J 4 bases; nucleotides not matched to a gene: 1. Germline lookup yields CDR1 KGHTA and CDR2 FRNEEI. The CDR3 sequence is CASSLSTGGENTLYF. The sequenced part of the CDR3 DNA is TGTGCCAGCAGTCTGTCGACTGGGGGGGAAAACACCTTGTAC.

Notes on this clone: All gene names here are mouse names. Read data end 1 residue before the CDR3 end; the end is taken from the germline J gene. The V gene is TRBV13-3, the J gene TRBJ1-6; 7 bases map to TRBD1. Being an ORF, TRBJ1-6 has a function that is uncertain. J gave up 2 bases and V 4 bases, and 3 bases lay outside the gene matches. CDR1 NNHDY and CDR2 SYVADS come from the germline V gene. The CDR3 is made up of 15 amino acids. The CDR3: CASSPGQTYNSPLYF. The CDR3 DNA, read in part, is TGTGCCAGCAGTCCGGGACAGACCTATAATTCGCCCCTCTAC.

In the case of this clone: Mouse names are used for the genes. With the read ending 1 residue before the CDR3 end, the germline J gene is used to fill in that end. The chain has TRBV12-1 and TRBJ2-3; possibly TRBD2 for D (6 bases). V dropped 4 bases and J dropped 1 base, with 8 bases sitting between them. The CDR3 covers 13 residues. Germline loops: CDR1 SGHSN, CDR2 HYEKVE. CDR3 in amino acids: CASSWGGAETLYF. CDR3 bases read: TGTGCCAGCTCCTGGGGTGGTGCAGAAACGCTGTAT. The complete variable domain, with remaining parts taken from reference TRBV12-1 and TRBJ2-3, reads DSGVVQSPRHIIKEKGGRSVLTCIPISGHSNVVWYQQTLGKELKFLIQHYEKVERDKGFLPSRFSVQQFDDYHSEMNMSALELEDSAMYFCASSWGGAETLYFGSGTRLTVL.

Worth noting for this clone: The genes are named according to mouse. The read finishes 1 residue shy of the CDR3 end, and the germline J gene is used to complete it. The chain has TRBV13-1 and TRBJ2-5; 9 bases are a match to TRBD1. The ends lost 2 bases at V and 7 bases at J; junction bases unmatched: 11. The germline V gene encodes CDR1 NSHNY and CDR2 SYGAGN. CDR3 length equals 16 residues. The DNA read from the CDR3 is TGTGCCAGCAGTGACCCCTCAGACAGGGGGATTAACACCCAGTAC. Translating it yields CASSDPSDRGINTQY. In full, the CDR3 reads CASSDPSDRGINTQYF.

About this clone: Mouse names are used for the genes. Coverage ceases 1 residue before the CDR3 finishes, and the germline J gene fills in the end. At the DNA level, this CDR3 is encoded by other sequences in the same sample as well. The genes are TRBV31 and TRBJ2-7; 8 bases are shared with TRBD2. CDR3 length equals 12 residues. With V trimmed by 1 base and J by 4 bases, 0 bases remained unmatched. The V gene's germline CDR1 is GKSSPN and CDR2 SITVG. The CDR3 reads CAWSRTGYEQYF. CDR3 DNA (partial): TGTGCCTGGAGTCGGACTGGGTATGAACAGTAC. The complete variable domain, with remaining parts taken from reference TRBV31 and TRBJ2-7, reads AQTIHQWPVAEIKAVGSPLSLGCTIKGKSSPNLYWYWQATGGTLQQLFYSITVGQVESVVQLNLSASRPKDDQFILSTEKLLLSHSGFYLCAWSRTGYEQYFGPGTRLTVL.

Regarding this clone: Germline and genes here are mouse. The CDR3 extends 1 residue past the end of the read, so its final part is completed from the germline J gene. The chain combines TRBV13-2 with TRBJ2-7; 9 bases match TRBD1. V was pared by 1 base and J by 4 bases, with 6 bases of the junction left unmatched. There are 15 residues in the CDR3. Germline V gene sequence: CDR1 NNHNN, CDR2 SYGAGS (reference sequence). CDR3 DNA (partial): TGTGCCAGCGGTGATTACAGGGGGCCCCTTTATGAACAGTAC. Its protein is CASGDYRGPLYEQY. The whole CDR3 sequence is CASGDYRGPLYEQYF.

For this clone: Mouse gene names apply. The read ends 1 residue before the CDR3 terminus; that terminus is restored from the germline J gene. This chain joins TRBV13-2 and TRBJ2-1; 10 bases are shared with TRBD2. Trimming cost V 3 bases and J 3 bases; bases outside gene matches: 6. The germline CDR1 and CDR2 sequences are NNHNN and SYGAGS (reference sequence). The CDR3 has 16 amino acids. The CDR3 protein is CASGVVRDWGYAEQFF. The sequenced CDR3 bases are TGTGCCAGCGGTGTCGTCCGGGACTGGGGCTATGCTGAGCAGTTC.

This clone was counted a few times. The germline and genes are mouse ones. The read gets to within 1 residue of the CDR3 end, and the germline J gene fills in the rest. Other DNA sequences in this sample translate to the same CDR3. V gene TRBV3 combines with J gene TRBJ2-7; no firm D call. The CDR3 consists of 12 residues. With 5 bases removed from V and 4 bases from J, the gap between germline ends came to 9 bases. The V gene's germline CDR1 is SNHLY and CDR2 FYNGKV (reference sequence). CDR3 protein: CASSLDNYEQYF. The part of the CDR3 DNA that was read is TGTGCCAGCAGCCTAGACAATTATGAACAGTAC.

Concerning this clone itself: Mouse gene names and germline throughout. The CDR3 is cut off 1 residue early in the read; its end comes from the germline J gene. This chain connects TRBV5 to TRBJ1-4, with unresolved D. CDR3 size: 12 residues. V was clipped by 3 bases and J by 5 bases, with 4 bases between them. CDR1 and CDR2 from the germline V gene are LGHNA and YNLKQL (reference sequence). CDR3: CASSHRNERLFF. The covered CDR3 bases are TGTGCCAGCAGCCACAGGAACGAAAGATTATTT.

Remarks on this clone: Gene names and germline match the mouse. Read coverage stops 1 residue before the CDR3 terminus; the germline J gene supplies the remainder. The V call is TRBV13-2, the J call TRBJ1-5, with D possibly TRBD1 on 5 matching bases. The CDR3 is 15 amino acids. CDR1 is NNHNN and CDR2 is SYGAGS in the germline V gene (reference sequence). The ends were cut back, 3 bases at V and 3 bases at J, with 13 bases in the middle. The CDR3 bases that were read are TGTGCCAGCGGTGGTCCCGGGACCCTCAACCAGGCTCCGCTT. It specifies CASGGPGTLNQAPL. The CDR3 reads in full as CASGGPGTLNQAPLF.

Points on this clone: The gene names here belong to mouse. Coverage ceases 1 residue before the CDR3 finishes, and the germline J gene fills in the end. The chain combines TRBV16 with TRBJ2-3; 9 nucleotides align to TRBD2. V gave up 1 base and J gave up 1 base; unmatched junction bases: 3. Germline V gene data show CDR1 as SGHSA and CDR2 as FRNQAP. The CDR3 totals 16 residues. The CDR3 DNA, read in part, is TGTGCAAGCAGCTTAGCTGGGGGGGGAGGTGCAGAAACGCTGTAT. Its translation is CASSLAGGGGAETLY. The CDR3, in full, reads CASSLAGGGGAETLYF.

Comment on this clone: These gene names are mouse names. The read ends 1 residue before the CDR3 terminus; that terminus is restored from the germline J gene. This chain joins TRBV2 and TRBJ1-2; D is ambiguous. Deletions cut 2 bases from V and 1 base from J, with 5 bases between. The CDR3 totals 13 residues. Germline CDR1 LGHNA, CDR2 YSYQKL. The covered CDR3 bases are TGTGCCAGCAGCCAAAAGGGAAACTCCGACTACACC. Protein sequence: CASSQKGNSDYT. The complete CDR3 reads CASSQKGNSDYTF. The full variable domain, its missing parts supplied by reference TRBV2 and TRBJ1-2, is DPKIIQKPKYLVAVTGSEKILICEQYLGHNAMYWYRQSAKKPLEFMFSYSYQKLMDNQTASSRFQPQSSKKNHLDLQITALKPDDSATYFCASSQKGNSDYTFGSGTRLLVI.

On this clone: Mouse gene names apply. The DNA ends 1 residue before the CDR3 does, and the rest of the CDR3 is filled in from the germline J gene. The chain uses TRBV20 and TRBJ1-2; the match to TRBD1 covers 8 bases. CDR1 is GFQATS, CDR2 STVNSAI, per germline. The CDR3 spans 15 residues. V was pared by 0 bases and J by 4 bases, with 7 bases of the junction left unmatched. CDR3 bases read: TGTGGTGCTAGGGAGGGCAGGGGGCAGGGCTCCGACTACACC. It yields the protein CGAREGRGQGSDYT. The whole CDR3 region reads CGAREGRGQGSDYTF.

Turning to this clone: Germline and genes: mouse. Partial CDR3 DNA: TGTGCCAGCAGCAGGGACTGGGAAAGTCAAAACACCTTGTAC. Translation gives CASSRDWESQNTLY. The whole CDR3 protein is CASSRDWESQNTLYF. This sequence joins TRBV19 and TRBJ2-4; TRBD2 matches at 9 bases. The read is 1 residue too short to cover the CDR3 end, so that end is filled in from the germline J gene. The CDR3 extends over 15 amino acids. Germline CDR1 FNHDT, CDR2 SITEND (reference sequence). The V segment lost 5 bases and the J segment 0 bases; nucleotides outside the gene matches: 4.

On this clone: The germline and genes are mouse ones. With the read ending 1 residue before the CDR3 end, the germline J gene is used to fill in that end. This rearrangement joins TRBV1 to TRBJ2-7; 9 positions agree with TRBD1. The CDR3 has 14 amino acids. Germline trimming cut 3 bases from V and 3 bases from J; bases unmatched to any gene: 3. CDR1 NSQYPW and CDR2 LRSPGD come from the germline V gene (reference sequence). The part of the CDR3 DNA that was read is TGCACCTGCAGTGCGCCGGGACAGGGCTATGAACAGTAC. Translated: CTCSAPGQGYEQY. The full CDR3 protein reads CTCSAPGQGYEQYF.